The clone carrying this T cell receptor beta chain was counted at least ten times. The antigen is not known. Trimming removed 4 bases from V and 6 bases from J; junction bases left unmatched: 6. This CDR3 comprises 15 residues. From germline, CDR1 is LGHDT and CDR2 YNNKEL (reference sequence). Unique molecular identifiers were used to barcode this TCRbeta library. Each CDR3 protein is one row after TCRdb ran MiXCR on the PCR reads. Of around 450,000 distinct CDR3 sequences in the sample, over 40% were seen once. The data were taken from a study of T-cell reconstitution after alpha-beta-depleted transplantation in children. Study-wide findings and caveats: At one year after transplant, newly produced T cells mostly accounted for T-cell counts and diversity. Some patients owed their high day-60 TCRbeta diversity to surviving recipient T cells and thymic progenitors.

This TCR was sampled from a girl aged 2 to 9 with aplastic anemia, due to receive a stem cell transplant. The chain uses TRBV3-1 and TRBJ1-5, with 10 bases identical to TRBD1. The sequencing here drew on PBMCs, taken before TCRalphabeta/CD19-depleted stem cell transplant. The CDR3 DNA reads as TGTGCCAGCAGCCCCGGACAGGGGGGAACTCAGCCCCAGCATTTT. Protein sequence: CASSPGQGGTQPQHF.